This T cell receptor (beta chain) derives from a study of Ad26.COV2.S vaccination and SARS-CoV-2 variants. TCRdb's copy holds only in-frame clones and misses some; the assay was immunoSEQ multiplex PCR. The sample has 46,000 or so clones, approximately 83% seen once; the top ten hold roughly half. Trimming removed 5 bases at V and 1 base at J, with 11 bases between. The CDR3 loop spans 13 amino acids. Germline CDR1 and CDR2: SQVTM and ANQGSEA. Sequencing was performed on peripheral blood, taken after recovery from COVID-19. This clonotype was sampled from a human donor who had recovered from COVID-19. The J gene is TRBJ1-1, the V gene TRBV29-1; possible D gene TRBD1, 5 bases. The CDR3 is CSVLSQGNTEAFF. In nucleotides, the CDR3 is TGCAGCGTTCTGTCGCAGGGGAACACTGAAGCTTTCTTT.